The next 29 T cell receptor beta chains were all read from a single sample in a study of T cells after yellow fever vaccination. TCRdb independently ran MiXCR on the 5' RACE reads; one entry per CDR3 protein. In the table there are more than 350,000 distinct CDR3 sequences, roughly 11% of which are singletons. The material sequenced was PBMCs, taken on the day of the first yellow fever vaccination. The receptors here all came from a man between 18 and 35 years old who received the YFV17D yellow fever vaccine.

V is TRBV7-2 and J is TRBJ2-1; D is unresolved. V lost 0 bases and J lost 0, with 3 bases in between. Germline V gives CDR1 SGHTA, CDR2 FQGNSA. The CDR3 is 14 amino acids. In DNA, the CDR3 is TGTGCCAGCAGCTTAGCGGTCTCCTACAATGAGCAGTTCTTC. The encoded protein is CASSLAVSYNEQFF.

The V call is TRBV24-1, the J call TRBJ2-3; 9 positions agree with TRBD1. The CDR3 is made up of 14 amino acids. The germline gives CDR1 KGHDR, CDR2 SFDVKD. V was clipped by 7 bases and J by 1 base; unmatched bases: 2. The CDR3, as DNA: TGTGCCACCAGCGGGGACAGGGGCACAGATACGCAGTATTTT. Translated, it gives CATSGDRGTDTQYF.

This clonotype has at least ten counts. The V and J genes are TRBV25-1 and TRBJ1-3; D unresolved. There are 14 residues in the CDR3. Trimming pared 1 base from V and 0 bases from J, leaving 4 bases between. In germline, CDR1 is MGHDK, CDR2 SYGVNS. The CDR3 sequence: CASSEWISGNTIYF. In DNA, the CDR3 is TGTGCCAGCAGTGAATGGATCTCTGGAAACACCATATATTTT.

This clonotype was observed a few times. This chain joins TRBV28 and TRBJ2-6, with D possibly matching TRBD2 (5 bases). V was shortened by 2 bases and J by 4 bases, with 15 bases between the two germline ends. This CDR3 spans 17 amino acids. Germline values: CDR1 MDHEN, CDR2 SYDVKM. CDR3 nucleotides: TGTGCCAGCAGTTTAACCCGCACTAGTACCGGGGCCAACGTCCTGACTTTC. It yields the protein CASSLTRTSTGANVLTF. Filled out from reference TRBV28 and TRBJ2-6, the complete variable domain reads DVKVTQSSRYLVKRTGEKVFLECVQDMDHENMFWYRQDPGLGLRLIYFSYDVKMKEKGDIPEGYSVSREKKERFSLILESASTNQTSMYLCASSLTRTSTGANVLTFGAGSRLTVL.

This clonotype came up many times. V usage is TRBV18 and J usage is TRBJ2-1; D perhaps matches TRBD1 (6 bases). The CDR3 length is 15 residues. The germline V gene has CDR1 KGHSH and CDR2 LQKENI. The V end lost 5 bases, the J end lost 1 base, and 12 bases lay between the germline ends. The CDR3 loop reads CASSYGQYSYNEQFF. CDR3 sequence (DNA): TGTGCCAGCTCATATGGACAGTATTCCTACAATGAGCAGTTCTTC.

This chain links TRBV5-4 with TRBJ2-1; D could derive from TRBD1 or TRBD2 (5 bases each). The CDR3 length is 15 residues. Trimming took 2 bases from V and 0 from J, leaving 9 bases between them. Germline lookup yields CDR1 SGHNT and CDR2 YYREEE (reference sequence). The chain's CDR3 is CASSFGASSYNEQFF. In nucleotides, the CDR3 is TGTGCCAGCAGCTTCGGGGCGAGCTCCTACAATGAGCAGTTCTTC.

CDR3: CASSLVQGTNYGYTF. The DNA for the CDR3 is TGTGCCAGCAGTTTAGTGCAGGGAACAAACTATGGCTACACCTTC. V usage is TRBV12-3 or TRBV12-4 and J usage is TRBJ1-2; weak D call: TRBD1 (5 bases). Trimming shortened V by 1 base and J by 2 bases, and 11 bases separated the two germline ends. The length of the CDR3 is 15 residues.

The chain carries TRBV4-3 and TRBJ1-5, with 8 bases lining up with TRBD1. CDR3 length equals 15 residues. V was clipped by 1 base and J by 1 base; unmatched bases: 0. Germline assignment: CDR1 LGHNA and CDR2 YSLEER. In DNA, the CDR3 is TGCGCCAGCAGCCAAGGGACAGGGAGCAATCAGCCCCAGCATTTT. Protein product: CASSQGTGSNQPQHF.

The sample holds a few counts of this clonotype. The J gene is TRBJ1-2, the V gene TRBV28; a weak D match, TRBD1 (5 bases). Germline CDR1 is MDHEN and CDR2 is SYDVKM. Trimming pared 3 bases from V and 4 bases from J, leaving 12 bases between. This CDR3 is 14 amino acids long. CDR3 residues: CASSLEGGGYGYTF. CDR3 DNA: TGTGCCAGCAGTTTGGAAGGCGGGGGCTATGGCTACACCTTC.

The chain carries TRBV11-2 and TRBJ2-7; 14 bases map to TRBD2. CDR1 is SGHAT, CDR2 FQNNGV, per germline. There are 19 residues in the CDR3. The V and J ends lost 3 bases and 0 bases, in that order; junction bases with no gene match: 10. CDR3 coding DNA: TGTGCCAGCAGCTTTAGAGAGGGGACTAGCGGGGGAAACTCCTACGAGCAGTACTTC. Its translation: CASSFREGTSGGNSYEQYF.

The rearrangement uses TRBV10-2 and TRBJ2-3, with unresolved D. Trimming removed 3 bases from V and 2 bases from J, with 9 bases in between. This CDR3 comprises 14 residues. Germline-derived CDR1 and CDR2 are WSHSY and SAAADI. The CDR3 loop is CASSDRSITDTQYF. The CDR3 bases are TGCGCCAGCAGTGACAGGAGTATCACAGATACGCAGTATTTT.

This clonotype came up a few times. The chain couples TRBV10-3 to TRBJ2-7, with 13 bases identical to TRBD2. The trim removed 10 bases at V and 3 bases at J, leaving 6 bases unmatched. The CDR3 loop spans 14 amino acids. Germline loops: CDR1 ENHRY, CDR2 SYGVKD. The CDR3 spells CATRLAGGIYEQYV. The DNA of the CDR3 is TGTGCCACCCGACTAGCGGGGGGCATCTACGAGCAGTACGTC.

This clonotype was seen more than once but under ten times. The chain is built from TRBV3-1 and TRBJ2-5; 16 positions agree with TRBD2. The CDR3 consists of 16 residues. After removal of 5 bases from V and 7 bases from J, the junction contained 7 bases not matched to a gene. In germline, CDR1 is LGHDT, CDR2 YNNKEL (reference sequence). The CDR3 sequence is CASSWGTSGGAGTQYF. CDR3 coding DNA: TGTGCCAGCAGCTGGGGGACTAGCGGGGGGGCAGGGACCCAGTACTTC.

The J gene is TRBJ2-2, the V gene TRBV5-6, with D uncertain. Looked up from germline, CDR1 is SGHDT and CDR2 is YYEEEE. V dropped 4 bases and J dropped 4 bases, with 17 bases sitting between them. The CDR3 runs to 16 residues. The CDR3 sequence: CASSTSSLGSTGELFF. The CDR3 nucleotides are TGTGCCAGCAGCACCTCGTCGTTGGGCAGCACCGGGGAGCTGTTTTTT. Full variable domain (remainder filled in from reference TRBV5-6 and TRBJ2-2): DAGVTQSPTHLIKTRGQQVTLRCSPKSGHDTVSWYQQALGQGPQFIFQYYEEEERQRGNFPDRFSGHQFPNYSSELNVNALLLGDSALYLCASSTSSLGSTGELFFGEGSRLTVL.

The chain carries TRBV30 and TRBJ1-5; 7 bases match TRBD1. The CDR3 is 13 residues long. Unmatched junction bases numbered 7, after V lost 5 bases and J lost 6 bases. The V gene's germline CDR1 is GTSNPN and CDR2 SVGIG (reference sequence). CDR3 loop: CAWQRQGAQPQHF. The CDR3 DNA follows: TGTGCCTGGCAAAGACAGGGAGCTCAGCCCCAGCATTTT.

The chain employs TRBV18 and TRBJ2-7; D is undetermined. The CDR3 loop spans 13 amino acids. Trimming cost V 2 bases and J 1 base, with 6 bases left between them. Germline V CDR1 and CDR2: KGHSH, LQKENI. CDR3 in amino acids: CASSPVGSYEQYV. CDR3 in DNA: TGTGCCAGCTCACCAGTCGGTTCCTACGAGCAGTACGTC.

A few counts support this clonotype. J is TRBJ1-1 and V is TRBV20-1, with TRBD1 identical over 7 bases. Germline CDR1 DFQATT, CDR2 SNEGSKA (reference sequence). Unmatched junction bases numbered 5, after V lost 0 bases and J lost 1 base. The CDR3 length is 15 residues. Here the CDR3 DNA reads TGCAGTGCTAGAGATCAACGGACAGGGAACACTGAAGCTTTCTTT. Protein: CSARDQRTGNTEAFF.

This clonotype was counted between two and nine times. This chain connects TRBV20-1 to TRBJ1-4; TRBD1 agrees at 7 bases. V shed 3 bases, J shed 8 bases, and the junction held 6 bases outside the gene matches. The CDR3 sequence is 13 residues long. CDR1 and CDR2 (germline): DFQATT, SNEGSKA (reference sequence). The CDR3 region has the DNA TGCAGTGCTAGGGGACAGCGGGGAGAAAAACTGTTTTTT. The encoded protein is CSARGQRGEKLFF.

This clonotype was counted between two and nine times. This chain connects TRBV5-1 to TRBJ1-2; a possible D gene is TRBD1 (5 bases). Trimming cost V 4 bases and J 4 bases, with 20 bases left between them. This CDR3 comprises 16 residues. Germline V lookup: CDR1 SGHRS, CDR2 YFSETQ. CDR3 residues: CASSRDSSASIYGYTF. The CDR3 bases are TGCGCCAGCAGCCGAGACAGCTCAGCCTCCATCTATGGCTACACCTTC.

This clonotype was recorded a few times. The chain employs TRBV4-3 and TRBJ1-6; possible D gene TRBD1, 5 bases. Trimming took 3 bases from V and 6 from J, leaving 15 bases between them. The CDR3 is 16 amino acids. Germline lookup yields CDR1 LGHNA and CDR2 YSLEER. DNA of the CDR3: TGCGCCAGCAGCCAGGCACCGGGACTAATTAATTCACCCCTCCACTTT. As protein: CASSQAPGLINSPLHF.

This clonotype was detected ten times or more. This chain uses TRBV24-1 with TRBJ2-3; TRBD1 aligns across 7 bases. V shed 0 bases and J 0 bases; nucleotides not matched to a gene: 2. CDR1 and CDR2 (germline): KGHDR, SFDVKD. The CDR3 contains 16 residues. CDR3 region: CATSDLKGQSTDTQYF. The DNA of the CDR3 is TGTGCCACCAGTGATTTGAAGGGACAGAGCACAGATACGCAGTATTTT.

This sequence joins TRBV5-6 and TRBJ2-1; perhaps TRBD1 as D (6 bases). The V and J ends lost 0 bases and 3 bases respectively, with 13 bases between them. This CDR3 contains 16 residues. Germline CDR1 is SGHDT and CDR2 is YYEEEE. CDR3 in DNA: TGTGCCAGCAGCTTGGAGAGGGGGAAAATCTACAATGAGCAGTTCTTC. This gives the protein CASSLERGKIYNEQFF.

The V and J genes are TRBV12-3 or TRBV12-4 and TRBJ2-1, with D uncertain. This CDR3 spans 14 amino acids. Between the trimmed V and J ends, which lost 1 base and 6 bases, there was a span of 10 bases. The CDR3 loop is CASSLGGIFNEQFF. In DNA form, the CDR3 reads TGTGCCAGCAGTTTAGGCGGTATATTCAATGAGCAGTTCTTC.

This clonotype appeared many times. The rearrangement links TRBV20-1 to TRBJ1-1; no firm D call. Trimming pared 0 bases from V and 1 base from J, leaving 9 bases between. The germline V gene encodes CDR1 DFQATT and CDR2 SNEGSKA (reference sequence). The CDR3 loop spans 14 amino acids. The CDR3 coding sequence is TGCAGTGCTAGAGATCCCCGCGCGAACACTGAAGCTTTCTTT. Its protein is CSARDPRANTEAFF.

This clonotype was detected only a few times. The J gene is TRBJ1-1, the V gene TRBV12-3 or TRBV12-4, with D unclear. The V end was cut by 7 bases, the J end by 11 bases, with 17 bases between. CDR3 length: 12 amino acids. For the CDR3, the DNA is TGTGCCAGCACCCGGACCCCGCTGGGCGCTTTCTTT. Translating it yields CASTRTPLGAFF.

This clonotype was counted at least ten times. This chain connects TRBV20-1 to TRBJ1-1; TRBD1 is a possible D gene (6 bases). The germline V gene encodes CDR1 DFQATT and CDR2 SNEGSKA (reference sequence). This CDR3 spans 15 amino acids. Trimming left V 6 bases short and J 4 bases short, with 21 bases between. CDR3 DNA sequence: TGCAGTGCCAGAACAACAACCAGGGGTCTCACTGAAGCTTTCTTT. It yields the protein CSARTTTRGLTEAFF.

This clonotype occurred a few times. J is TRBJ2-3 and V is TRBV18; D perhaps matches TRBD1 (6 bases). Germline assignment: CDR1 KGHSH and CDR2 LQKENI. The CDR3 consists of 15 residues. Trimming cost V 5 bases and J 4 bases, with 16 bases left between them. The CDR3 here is CASSEQGRLADTQYF. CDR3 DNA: TGTGCCAGCTCAGAACAGGGTAGGCTGGCAGATACGCAGTATTTT.

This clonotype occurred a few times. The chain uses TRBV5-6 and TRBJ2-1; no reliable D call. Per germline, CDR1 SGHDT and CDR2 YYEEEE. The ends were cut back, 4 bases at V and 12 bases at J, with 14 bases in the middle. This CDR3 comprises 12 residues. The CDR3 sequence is CASSLGPSPQFF. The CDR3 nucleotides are TGTGCCAGCAGCCTCGGGCCCTCCCCGCAGTTCTTC.

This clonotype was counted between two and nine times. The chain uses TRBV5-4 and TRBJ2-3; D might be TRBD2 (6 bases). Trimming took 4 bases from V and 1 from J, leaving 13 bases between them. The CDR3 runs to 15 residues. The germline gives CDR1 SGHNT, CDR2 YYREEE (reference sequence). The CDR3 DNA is TGTGCCAGCAGCCGCTCGGGGGACGGCACAGATACGCAGTATTTT. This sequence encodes CASSRSGDGTDTQYF.